The rows below give T cell receptor beta chains drawn from one sample of a study of chemoradiotherapy in HPV16-positive cancers. Here immunoSEQ multiplex PCR was the method, and the copy in TCRdb shows in-frame clones only, minus some. The sample yields approximately 29,000 clones, approximately 80% seen once. This specimen was blood, taken from a patient who underwent chemoradiotherapy. These receptors were taken from a human donor with HPV-associated anogenital cancer. Each CDR3 is given with its conserved first and last residue. A D gene is named only where the DNA matches it firmly. The size entry is marked missing in some rows and otherwise reads once, few, many or a size class.

abundance,v_gene,j_gene,d_gene,CDR3aa,CDR3nt
-,TRBV7-2,TRBJ2-5,TRBD1,CASSTPLGAGGRGTQYF,TGTGCCAGCAGCACCCCTCTAGGGGCAGGGGGCAGGGGGACCCAGTACTTC
-,TRBV11-2,TRBJ1-1,-,CASSLQVNTEAFF,TGTGCCAGCAGCTTACAGGTGAACACTGAAGCTTTCTTT
-,TRBV27,TRBJ1-1,-,CASSRFGAYMNTEAFF,TGTGCCAGCAGTCGGTTTGGGGCCTATATGAACACTGAAGCTTTCTTT
few,TRBV7-9,TRBJ1-2,-,CASSPGAANYGYTF,TGTGCCAGCAGCCCAGGGGCAGCAAACTATGGCTACACCTTC
-,TRBV6-1,TRBJ1-4,-,CASSEGQTTNEKLFF,TGTGCCAGCAGTGAAGGACAGACAACTAATGAAAAACTGTTTTTT
-,TRBV5-4,TRBJ1-1,TRBD1,CASSSGQGALVPEAFF,TGTGCCAGCAGCTCGGGACAGGGGGCGCTTGTACCTGAAGCTTTCTTT
-,TRBV7-9,TRBJ1-1,-,CASSLAGGGTEAFF,TGTGCCAGCAGCTTAGCCGGGGGGGGCACTGAAGCTTTCTTT
-,TRBV19,TRBJ2-4,-,CASKTGGGGIQYF,TGTGCCAGTAAGACGGGGGGCGGAGGCATTCAGTACTTC
once,TRBV18,TRBJ2-5,TRBD2,CASSPRLAEQETQYF,TGTGCCAGCTCACCGCGACTAGCGGAACAAGAGACCCAGTACTTC
-,TRBV7-2,TRBJ2-4,-,CASSLVGAAKNIQYF,TGTGCCAGCAGCTTAGTCGGTGCTGCCAAAAACATTCAGTACTTC
-,TRBV6-1,TRBJ1-1,-,CASSELGQGYTEAFF,TGTGCCAGCAGTGAACTTGGGCAGGGGTATACTGAAGCTTTCTTT
-,TRBV19,TRBJ1-1,-,CASSIRINTEAFF,TGTGCCAGTAGTATAAGGATCAACACTGAAGCTTTCTTT
-,TRBV4-2,TRBJ1-1,TRBD1,CASSPPSDRGMNTEAFF,TGTGCCAGCAGCCCACCGTCGGACAGGGGAATGAACACTGAAGCTTTCTTT
few,TRBV12-5,TRBJ1-2,TRBD1,CASGYLIGQGIGGYTF,TGTGCTAGTGGTTATCTAATCGGACAGGGAATAGGTGGCTACACCTTC
-,TRBV2,TRBJ2-3,-,CASSEAGGGKNTQYF,TGTGCCAGCAGTGAAGCGGGGGGGGGCAAAAATACGCAGTATTTT
once,TRBV4-1,TRBJ1-2,-,CASSQDLGVADPKNYGYTF,TGCGCCAGCAGCCAAGACTTGGGAGTAGCCGATCCGAAAAACTATGGCTACACCTTC